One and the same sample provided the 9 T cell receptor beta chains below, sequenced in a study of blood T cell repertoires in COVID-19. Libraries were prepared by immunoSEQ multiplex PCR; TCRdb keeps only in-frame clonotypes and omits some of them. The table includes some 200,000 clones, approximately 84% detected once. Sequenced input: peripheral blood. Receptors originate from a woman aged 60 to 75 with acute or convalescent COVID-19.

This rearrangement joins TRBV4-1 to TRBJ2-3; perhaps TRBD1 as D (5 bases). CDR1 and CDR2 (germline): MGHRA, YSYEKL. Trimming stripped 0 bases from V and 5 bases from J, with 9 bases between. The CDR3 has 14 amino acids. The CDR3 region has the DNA TGCGCCAGCAGCCAAGATACGCAGGGAGATACGCAGTATTTT. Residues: CASSQDTQGDTQYF.

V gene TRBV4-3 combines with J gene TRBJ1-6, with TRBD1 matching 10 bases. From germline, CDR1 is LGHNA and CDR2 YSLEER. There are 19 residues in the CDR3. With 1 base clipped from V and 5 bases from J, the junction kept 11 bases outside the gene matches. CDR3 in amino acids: CASSQGAGTGDLNNSPLHF. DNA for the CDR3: TGCGCCAGCAGCCAAGGGGCCGGGACAGGGGACTTAAATAATTCACCCCTCCACTTT.

CDR3 sequence (DNA): TGCGCCAGCAGCCAAGATGAGACAGGGGTTGAAGGCTACACCTTC. Encoded protein: CASSQDETGVEGYTF. The chain is built from TRBV4-1 and TRBJ1-2, with TRBD1 identical over 8 bases. The J segment lost 8 bases and the V segment lost 0 bases, leaving 8 bases of the junction unmatched. CDR1 is MGHRA and CDR2 is YSYEKL in the germline V gene. The CDR3 has 15 amino acids.

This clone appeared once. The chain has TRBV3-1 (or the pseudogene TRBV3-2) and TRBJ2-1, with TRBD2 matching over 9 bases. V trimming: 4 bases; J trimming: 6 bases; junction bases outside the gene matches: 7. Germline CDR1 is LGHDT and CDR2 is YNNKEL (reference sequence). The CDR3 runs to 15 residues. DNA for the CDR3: TGTGCCAGCAGCCGTGAGGGACTAGCTGGCAATGAGCAGTTCTTC. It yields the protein CASSREGLAGNEQFF.

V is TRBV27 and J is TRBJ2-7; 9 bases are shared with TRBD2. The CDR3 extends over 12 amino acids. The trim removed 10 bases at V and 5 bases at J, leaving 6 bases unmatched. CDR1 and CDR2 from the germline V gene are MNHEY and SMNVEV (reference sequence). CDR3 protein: CATGTSWNEQYF. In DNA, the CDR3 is TGTGCCACTGGGACTAGCTGGAACGAGCAGTACTTC.

The CDR3 is CASSRFQGSSYNEQFF. CDR3 in DNA: TGTGCCAGCAGCCGTTTCCAGGGATCATCCTACAATGAGCAGTTCTTC. The chain has TRBV7-9 and TRBJ2-1; a weak D match, TRBD1 (5 bases). CDR1 and CDR2 (germline): SEHNR, FQNEAQ (reference sequence). The CDR3 spans 16 residues. V was pared by 5 bases and J by 1 base, with 15 bases between.

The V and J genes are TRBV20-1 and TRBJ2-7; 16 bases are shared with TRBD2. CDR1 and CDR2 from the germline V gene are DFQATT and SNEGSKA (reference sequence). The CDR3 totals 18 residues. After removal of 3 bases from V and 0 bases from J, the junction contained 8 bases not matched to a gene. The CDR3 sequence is CSASSGTSGGGLSYEQYF. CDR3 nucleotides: TGCAGTGCTAGTTCCGGGACTAGCGGGGGGGGCCTCTCCTACGAGCAGTACTTC.

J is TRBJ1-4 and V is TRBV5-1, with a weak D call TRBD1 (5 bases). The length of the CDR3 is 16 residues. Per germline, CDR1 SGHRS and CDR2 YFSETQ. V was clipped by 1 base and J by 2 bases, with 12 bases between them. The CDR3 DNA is TGCGCCAGCAGCTTGCACTCCGCAGGGACTAATGAAAAACTGTTTTTT. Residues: CASSLHSAGTNEKLFF.

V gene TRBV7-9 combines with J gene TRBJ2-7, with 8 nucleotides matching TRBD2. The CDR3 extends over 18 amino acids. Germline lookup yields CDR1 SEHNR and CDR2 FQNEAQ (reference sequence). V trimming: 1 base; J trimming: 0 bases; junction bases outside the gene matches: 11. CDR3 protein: CASSLDSAGGSSSYEQYF. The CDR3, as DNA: TGTGCCAGCAGCTTAGACTCGGCGGGGGGCTCCAGCTCCTACGAGCAGTACTTC.